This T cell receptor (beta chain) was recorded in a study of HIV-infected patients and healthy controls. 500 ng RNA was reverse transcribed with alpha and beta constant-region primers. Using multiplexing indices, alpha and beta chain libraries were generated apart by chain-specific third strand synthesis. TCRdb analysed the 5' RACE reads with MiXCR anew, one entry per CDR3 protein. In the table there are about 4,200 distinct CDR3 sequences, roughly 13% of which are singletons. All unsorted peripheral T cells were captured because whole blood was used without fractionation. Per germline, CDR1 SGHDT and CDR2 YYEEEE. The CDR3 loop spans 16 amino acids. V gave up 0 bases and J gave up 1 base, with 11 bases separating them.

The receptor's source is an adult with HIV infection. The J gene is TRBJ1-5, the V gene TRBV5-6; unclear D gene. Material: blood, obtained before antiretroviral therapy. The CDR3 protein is CASSLAVGESNQPQHF. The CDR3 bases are TGTGCCAGCAGCTTGGCTGTGGGCGAGAGCAATCAGCCCCAGCATTTT.